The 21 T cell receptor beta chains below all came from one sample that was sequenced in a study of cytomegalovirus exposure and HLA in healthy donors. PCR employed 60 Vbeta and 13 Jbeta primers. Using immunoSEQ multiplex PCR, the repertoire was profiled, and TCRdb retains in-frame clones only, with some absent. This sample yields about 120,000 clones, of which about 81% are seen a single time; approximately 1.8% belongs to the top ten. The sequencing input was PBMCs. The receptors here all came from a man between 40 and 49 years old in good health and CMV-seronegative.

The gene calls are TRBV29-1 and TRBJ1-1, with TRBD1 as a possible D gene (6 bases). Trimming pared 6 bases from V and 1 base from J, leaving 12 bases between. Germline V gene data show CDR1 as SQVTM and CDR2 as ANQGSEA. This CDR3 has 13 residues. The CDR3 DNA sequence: TGCAGCGTGGACAGCAGAAAGAACACTGAAGCTTTCTTT. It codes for CSVDSRKNTEAFF.

The CDR3 region is CASSQDFRSYNSPLHF. The CDR3 DNA is TGTGCCAGCAGCCAAGATTTCCGCTCCTATAATTCACCCCTCCACTTT. The V gene is TRBV14, the J gene TRBJ1-6, with unresolved D. Deletions cut 0 bases from V and 0 bases from J, with 6 bases between. The CDR3 spans 16 residues. CDR1 is SGHDN, CDR2 FVKESK, per germline.

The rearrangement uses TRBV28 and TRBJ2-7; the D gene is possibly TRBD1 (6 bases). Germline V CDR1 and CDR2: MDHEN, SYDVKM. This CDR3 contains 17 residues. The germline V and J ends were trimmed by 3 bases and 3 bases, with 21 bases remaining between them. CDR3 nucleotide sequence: TGTGCCAGCAGTTTCACTTTTAGAAAAACAGGGAGCTACGAGCAGTACTTC. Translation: CASSFTFRKTGSYEQYF. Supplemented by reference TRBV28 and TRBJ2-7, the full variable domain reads DVKVTQSSRYLVKRTGEKVFLECVQDMDHENMFWYRQDPGLGLRLIYFSYDVKMKEKGDIPEGYSVSREKKERFSLILESASTNQTSMYLCASSFTFRKTGSYEQYFGPGTRLTVT.

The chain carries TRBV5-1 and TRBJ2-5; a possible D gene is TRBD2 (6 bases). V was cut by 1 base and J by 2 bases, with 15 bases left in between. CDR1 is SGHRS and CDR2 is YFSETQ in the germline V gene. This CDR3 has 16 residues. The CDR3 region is CASSLFGGGLQETQYF. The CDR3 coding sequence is TGCGCCAGCAGCTTGTTTGGTGGGGGGTTACAAGAGACCCAGTACTTC.

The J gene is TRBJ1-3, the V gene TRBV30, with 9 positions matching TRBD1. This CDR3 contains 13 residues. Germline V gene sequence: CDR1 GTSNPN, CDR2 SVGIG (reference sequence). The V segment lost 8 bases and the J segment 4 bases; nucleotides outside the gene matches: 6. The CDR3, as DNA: TGTGCCGGTAACACAGGGGGCGGAAACACCATATATTTT. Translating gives CAGNTGGGNTIYF.

The CDR3 sequence: CASSTGGRNNYGYTF. The CDR3 DNA follows: TGTGCCAGCAGTACTGGGGGGAGAAATAACTATGGCTACACCTTC. This chain connects TRBV6-5 to TRBJ1-2, with TRBD1 as a possible D gene (5 bases). The CDR3 sequence is 15 residues long. V dropped 5 bases and J dropped 1 base, with 14 bases sitting between them. Germline assignment: CDR1 MNHEY and CDR2 SVGAGI.

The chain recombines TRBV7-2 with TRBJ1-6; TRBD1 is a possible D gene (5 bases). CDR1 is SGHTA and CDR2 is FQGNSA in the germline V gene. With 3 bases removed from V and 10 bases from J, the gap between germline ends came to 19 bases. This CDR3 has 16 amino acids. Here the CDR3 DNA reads TGTGCCAGCAGCTTCGTGGGGGGGTATGGGGACTCACCCCTCCACTTT. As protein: CASSFVGGYGDSPLHF. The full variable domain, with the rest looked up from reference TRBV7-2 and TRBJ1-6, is GAGVSQSPSNKVTEKGKDVELRCDPISGHTALYWYRQSLGQGLEFLIYFQGNSAPDKSGLPSDRFSAERTGGSVSTLTIQRTQQEDSAVYLCASSFVGGYGDSPLHFGNGTRLTVT.

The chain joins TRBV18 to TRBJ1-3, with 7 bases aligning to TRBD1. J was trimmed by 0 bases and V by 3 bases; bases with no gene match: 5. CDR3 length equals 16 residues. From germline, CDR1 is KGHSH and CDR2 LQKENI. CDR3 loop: CASSPVQGSSGNTIYF. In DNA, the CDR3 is TGTGCCAGCTCACCGGTACAGGGGAGCTCTGGAAACACCATATATTTT. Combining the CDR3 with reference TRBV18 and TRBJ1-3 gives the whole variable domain NAGVMQNPRHLVRRRGQEARLRCSPMKGHSHVYWYRQLPEEGLKFMVYLQKENIIDESGMPKERFSAEFPKEGPSILRIQQVVRGDSAAYFCASSPVQGSSGNTIYFGEGSWLTVV.

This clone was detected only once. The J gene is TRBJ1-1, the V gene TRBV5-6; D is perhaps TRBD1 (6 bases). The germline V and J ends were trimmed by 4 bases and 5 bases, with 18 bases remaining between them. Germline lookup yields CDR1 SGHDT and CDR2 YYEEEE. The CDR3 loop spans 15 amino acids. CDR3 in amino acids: CASSSPPWGRTEAFF. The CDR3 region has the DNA TGTGCCAGCAGCAGCCCGCCTTGGGGGCGGACTGAAGCTTTCTTT.

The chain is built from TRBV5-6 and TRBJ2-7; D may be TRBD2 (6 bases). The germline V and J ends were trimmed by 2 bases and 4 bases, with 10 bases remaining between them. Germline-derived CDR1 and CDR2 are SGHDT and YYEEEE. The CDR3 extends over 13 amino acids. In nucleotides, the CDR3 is TGTGCCAGCAGCTTCGGGACTTCATACGAGCAGTACTTC. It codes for CASSFGTSYEQYF.

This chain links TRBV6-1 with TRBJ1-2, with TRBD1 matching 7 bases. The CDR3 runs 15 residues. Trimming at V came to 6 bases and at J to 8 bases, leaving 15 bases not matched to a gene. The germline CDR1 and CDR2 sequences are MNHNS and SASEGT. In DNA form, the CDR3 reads TGTGCCAGCAGCGAACAATTGGACAGGTTGATGGGCTACACCTTC. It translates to CASSEQLDRLMGYTF.

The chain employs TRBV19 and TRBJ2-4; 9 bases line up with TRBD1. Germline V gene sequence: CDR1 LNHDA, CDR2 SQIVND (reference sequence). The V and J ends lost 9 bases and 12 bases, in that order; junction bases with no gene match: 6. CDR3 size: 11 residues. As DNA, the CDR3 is TGTGCCAGCAGACAGGGGGACAGTCAGTACTTC. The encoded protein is CASRQGDSQYF.

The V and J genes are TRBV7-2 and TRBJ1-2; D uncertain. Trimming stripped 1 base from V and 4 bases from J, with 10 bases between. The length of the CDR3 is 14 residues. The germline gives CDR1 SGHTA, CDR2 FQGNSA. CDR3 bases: TGTGCCAGCAGCTTAGACGGGGTCGGCTATGGCTACACCTTC. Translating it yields CASSLDGVGYGYTF. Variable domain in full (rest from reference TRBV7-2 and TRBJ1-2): GAGVSQSPSNKVTEKGKDVELRCDPISGHTALYWYRQSLGQGLEFLIYFQGNSAPDKSGLPSDRFSAERTGGSVSTLTIQRTQQEDSAVYLCASSLDGVGYGYTFGSGTRLTVV.

The CDR3 nucleotides read TGTGCCAGCAGCGCCACCTCTGGGGGCCTAGATCAGCCCCAGCATTTT. Translation: CASSATSGGLDQPQHF. The chain links TRBV7-8 to TRBJ1-5, with D perhaps matching TRBD1 (6 bases). With 5 bases removed from V and 5 bases from J, the gap between germline ends came to 19 bases. The CDR3 sequence is 16 residues long. The germline V gene encodes CDR1 SGHVS and CDR2 FQNEAQ.

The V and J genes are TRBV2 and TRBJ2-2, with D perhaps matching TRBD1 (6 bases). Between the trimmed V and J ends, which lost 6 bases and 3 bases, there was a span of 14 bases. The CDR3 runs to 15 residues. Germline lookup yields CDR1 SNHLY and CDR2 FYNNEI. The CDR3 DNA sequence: TGTGCCAGCAGGTTGGGGGCTTCGTACACCGGGGAGCTGTTTTTT. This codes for CASRLGASYTGELFF.

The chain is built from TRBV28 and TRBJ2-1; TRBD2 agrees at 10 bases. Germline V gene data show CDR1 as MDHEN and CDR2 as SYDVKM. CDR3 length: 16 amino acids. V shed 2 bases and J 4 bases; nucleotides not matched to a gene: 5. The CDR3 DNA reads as TGTGCCAGCAGTTTACAAGCGGGAGGGCCTTACAATGAGCAGTTCTTC. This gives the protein CASSLQAGGPYNEQFF.

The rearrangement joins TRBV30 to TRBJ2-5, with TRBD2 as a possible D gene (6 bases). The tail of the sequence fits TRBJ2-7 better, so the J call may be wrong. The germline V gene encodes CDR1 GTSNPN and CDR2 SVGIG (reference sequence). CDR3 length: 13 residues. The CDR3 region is CAWSGGVAYEQYF. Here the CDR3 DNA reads TGTGCCTGGAGCGGAGGGGTAGCCTACGAGCAGTACTTC.

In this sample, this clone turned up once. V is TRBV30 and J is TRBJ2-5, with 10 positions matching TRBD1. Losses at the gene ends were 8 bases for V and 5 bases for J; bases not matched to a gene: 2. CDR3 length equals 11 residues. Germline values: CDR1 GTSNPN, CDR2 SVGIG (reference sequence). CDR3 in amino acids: CAADRGETQYF. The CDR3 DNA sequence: TGTGCCGCGGACAGGGGGGAGACCCAGTACTTC.

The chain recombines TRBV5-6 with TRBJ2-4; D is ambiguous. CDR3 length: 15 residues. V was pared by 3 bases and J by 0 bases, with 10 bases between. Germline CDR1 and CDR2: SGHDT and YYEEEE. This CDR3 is CASSYGTLAKNIQYF. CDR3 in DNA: TGTGCCAGCAGCTATGGCACCCTAGCCAAAAACATTCAGTACTTC.

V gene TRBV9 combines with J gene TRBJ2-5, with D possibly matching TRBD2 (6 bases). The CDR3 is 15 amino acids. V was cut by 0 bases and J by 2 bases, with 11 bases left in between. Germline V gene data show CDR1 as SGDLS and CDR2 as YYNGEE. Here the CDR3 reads CASSVAPGGQETQYF. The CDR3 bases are TGTGCCAGCAGCGTAGCCCCTGGAGGGCAAGAGACCCAGTACTTC.

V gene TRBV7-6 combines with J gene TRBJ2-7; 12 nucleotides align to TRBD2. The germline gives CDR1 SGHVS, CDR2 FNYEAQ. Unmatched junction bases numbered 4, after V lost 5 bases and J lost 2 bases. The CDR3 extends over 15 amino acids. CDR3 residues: CASSPSGGVPYEQYF. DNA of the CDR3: TGTGCCAGCAGCCCTAGCGGGGGGGTCCCCTACGAGCAGTACTTC.